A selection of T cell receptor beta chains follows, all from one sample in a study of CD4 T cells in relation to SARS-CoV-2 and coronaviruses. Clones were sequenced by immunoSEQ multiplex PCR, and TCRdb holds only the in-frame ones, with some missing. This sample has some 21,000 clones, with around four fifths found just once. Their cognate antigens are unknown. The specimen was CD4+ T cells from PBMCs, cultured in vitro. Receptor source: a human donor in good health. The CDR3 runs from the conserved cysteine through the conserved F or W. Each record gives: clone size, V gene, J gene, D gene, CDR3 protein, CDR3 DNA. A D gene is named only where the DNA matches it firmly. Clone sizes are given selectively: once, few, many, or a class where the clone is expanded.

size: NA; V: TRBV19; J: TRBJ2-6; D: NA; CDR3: CASKRGAARTGANVLTF; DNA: TGTGCCAGTAAGAGGGGGGCGGCGAGGACTGGGGCCAACGTCCTGACTTTC
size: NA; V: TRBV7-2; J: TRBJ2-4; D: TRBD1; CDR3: CASSWDSRNIQYF; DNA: TGTGCCAGCAGCTGGGACAGTAGAAACATTCAGTACTTC
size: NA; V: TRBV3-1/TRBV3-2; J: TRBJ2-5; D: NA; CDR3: CASSQEGWRGRLGETQYF; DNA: TGTGCCAGCAGCCAAGAAGGTTGGAGGGGGCGCCTTGGAGAGACCCAGTACTTC
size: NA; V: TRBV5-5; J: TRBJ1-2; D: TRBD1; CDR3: CASSGQRDRLNYGYTF; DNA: TGTGCCAGCAGCGGACAACGGGACAGATTAAACTATGGCTACACCTTC
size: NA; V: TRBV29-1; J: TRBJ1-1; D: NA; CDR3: CSVLTGSATEAFF; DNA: TGCAGCGTCCTGACAGGCTCGGCCACTGAAGCTTTCTTT
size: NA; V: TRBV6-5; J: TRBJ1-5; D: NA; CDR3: CASSYRAGQTQHF; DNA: TGTGCCAGCAGTTACAGGGCGGGTCAGACCCAGCATTTT
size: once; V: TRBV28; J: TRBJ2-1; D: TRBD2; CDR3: CASSPGTSGDRKQFF; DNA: TGTGCCAGCAGTCCCGGGACTAGCGGGGATAGAAAGCAGTTCTTC
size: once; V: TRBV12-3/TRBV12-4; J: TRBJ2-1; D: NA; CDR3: CASRRGAAQEQFF; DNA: TGTGCCAGCAGGCGTGGGGCGGCACAGGAGCAGTTCTTC
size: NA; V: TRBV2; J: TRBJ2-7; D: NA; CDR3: CASRGYGYEQYF; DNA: TGTGCCAGCAGAGGGTATGGGTACGAGCAGTACTTC
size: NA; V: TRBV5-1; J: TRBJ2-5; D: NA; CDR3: CASSLLGSGEETQYF; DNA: TGCGCCAGCAGCTTGTTAGGGTCAGGCGAAGAGACCCAGTACTTC
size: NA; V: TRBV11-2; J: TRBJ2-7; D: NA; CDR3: CASSSGPGPYEQYF; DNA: TGTGCCAGCAGCTCTGGTCCGGGTCCCTACGAGCAGTACTTC
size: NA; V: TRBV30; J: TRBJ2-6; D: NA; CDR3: CAWSFSGANVLTF; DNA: TGTGCCTGGAGCTTCTCTGGGGCCAACGTCCTGACTTTC
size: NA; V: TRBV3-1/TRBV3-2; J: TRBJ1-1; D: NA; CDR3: CASSQESWGEAFF; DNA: TGTGCCAGCAGCCAAGAATCTTGGGGTGAAGCTTTCTTT
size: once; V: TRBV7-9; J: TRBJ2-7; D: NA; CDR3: CASSSRDSHYEQYF; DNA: TGTGCCAGCAGCTCCCGGGACTCTCACTACGAGCAGTACTTC
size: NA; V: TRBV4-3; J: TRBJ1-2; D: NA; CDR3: CASSQDWDSRGYGYTF; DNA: TGCGCCAGCAGCCAAGATTGGGACTCCCGGGGCTATGGCTACACCTTC
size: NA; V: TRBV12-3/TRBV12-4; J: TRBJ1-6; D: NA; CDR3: CASTEVAGEPLHF; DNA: TGTGCCAGCACCGAGGTCGCTGGGGAACCCCTCCACTTT
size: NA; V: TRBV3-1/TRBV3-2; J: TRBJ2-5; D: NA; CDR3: CASSQERGQETQYF; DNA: TGTGCCAGCAGCCAAGAGAGGGGGCAAGAGACCCAGTACTTC
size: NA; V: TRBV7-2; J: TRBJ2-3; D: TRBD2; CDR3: CASSLNGLGSTDTQYF; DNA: TGTGCCAGCAGCTTAAACGGACTAGGGAGCACAGATACGCAGTATTTT
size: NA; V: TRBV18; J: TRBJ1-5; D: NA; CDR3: CASSPTGANQPQHF; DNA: TGTGCCAGCTCACCGACAGGAGCCAATCAGCCCCAGCATTTT
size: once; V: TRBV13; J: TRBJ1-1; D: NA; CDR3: CASSLRVGPRANTEAFF; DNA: TGTGCCAGCAGCCTACGGGTGGGGCCCAGGGCGAACACTGAAGCTTTCTTT
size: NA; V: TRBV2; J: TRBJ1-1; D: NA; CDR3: CASSQNGDMNTEAFF; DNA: TGTGCCAGCAGCCAGAACGGGGATATGAACACTGAAGCTTTCTTT
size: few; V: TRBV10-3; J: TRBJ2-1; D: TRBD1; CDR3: CAISGQGHEQFF; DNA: TGTGCCATCAGTGGACAGGGCCATGAGCAGTTCTTC